This section outlines one TCR beta chain sequence together with its context. Its antigen is as yet unknown. This sample is drawn from a study of T cells in Graves' hyperthyroidism and ophthalmopathy. Study results and caveats: The model anticipated ophthalmopathy a median approximately 6.5 months pre-onset. Clonotypes that were expanded in thyroid above 0.001 mostly appeared in blood too.

Amplified TCR beta CDR3 regions came from RNA transcripts. First-round RT-PCR of the TCR CDR3 relied on the HTBI primer set. TCRdb itself ran the multiplex PCR reads through MiXCR, one entry per CDR3 protein. Among around 720,000 distinct CDR3 sequences, 30% to 40% were seen once, and the ten largest hold around 32%. Newly diagnosed patients aged 18 to 65 had hyperthyroidism of under 2 months' duration. Clinical symptoms, serum thyroxine and TRAb, thyroid ultrasound and orbital computed tomography were used for the diagnoses. Sequenced material: blood. This clonotype was sampled from a woman in her forties with Graves' hyperthyroidism.

In nucleotides, the CDR3 is TGTGCCAGCAGCTTAGAAGGCGCCTTGGGGCCCCAGCATTTT. This translates into CASSLEGALGPQHF. The V gene is TRBV7-2, the J gene TRBJ1-5; D ambiguous. This CDR3 has 14 residues. Trimming stripped 1 base from V and 9 bases from J, with 13 bases between. Per germline, CDR1 SGHTA and CDR2 FQGNSA.